These 29 T cell receptor beta chains were sequenced from one sample in a study of T cell responses to AZD1222 COVID-19 vaccine. Method: immunoSEQ multiplex PCR; TCRdb's copy keeps in-frame clones and lacks some. In the table there are about 150,000 clones, 90% of which are singletons. The sample consisted of peripheral blood, taken on day 0 of AZD1222 vaccination. These receptors came from an adult in good health.

This clone was counted once. The chain carries TRBV5-4 and TRBJ2-7; 10 nucleotides align to TRBD1. Germline V gene lookup returns CDR1 SGHNT and CDR2 YYREEE (reference sequence). This CDR3 region has 14 residues. The trim removed 6 bases at V and 5 bases at J, leaving 8 bases unmatched. The CDR3 nucleotides read TGTGCCAGCACCGAGGACAGGGGGATCCACGAGCAGTACTTC. It codes for CASTEDRGIHEQYF.

V and J are TRBV5-1 and TRBJ2-3; 9 bases are shared with TRBD2. Trimming took 5 bases from V and 2 from J; bases not matched to a gene: 6. Germline V gives CDR1 SGHRS, CDR2 YFSETQ. The CDR3 has 15 amino acids. CDR3 sequence (DNA): TGCGCCAGCAGGGTAGCGGGGGCTACCACAGATACGCAGTATTTT. Translating gives CASRVAGATTDTQYF.

The chain has TRBV4-2 and TRBJ2-1, with D maybe TRBD2 (6 bases). The CDR3 contains 18 residues. Germline lookup yields CDR1 LGHNA and CDR2 YNFKEQ. Trimming cost V 1 base and J 0 bases, with 16 bases left between them. CDR3 in amino acids: CASSQGGLVGSSYNEQFF. CDR3 nucleotides: TGTGCCAGCAGCCAAGGCGGGTTGGTCGGGAGCTCCTACAATGAGCAGTTCTTC.

The chain uses TRBV6-4 and TRBJ1-2; D remains unclear. CDR3 size: 11 residues. From germline, CDR1 is MRHNA and CDR2 SNTAGT. Trimming removed 8 bases from V and 2 bases from J, with 6 bases in between. DNA for the CDR3: TGTGCCAGCCTGGGCAACTATGGCTACACCTTC. It codes for CASLGNYGYTF.

The chain joins TRBV7-9 to TRBJ2-1, with 10 bases lining up with TRBD1. Germline loops: CDR1 SEHNR, CDR2 FQNEAQ (reference sequence). The CDR3 runs 13 residues. With V trimmed by 5 bases and J by 7 bases, 2 bases remained unmatched. The CDR3 protein is CASSPGQGNEQFF. In DNA, the CDR3 is TGTGCCAGCAGCCCGGGACAGGGGAATGAGCAGTTCTTC.

CDR3 amino acids: CASMRGENTEAFF. DNA of the CDR3: TGTGCCAGCATGAGGGGAGAGAACACTGAAGCTTTCTTT. The chain combines TRBV2 with TRBJ1-1, with D possibly matching TRBD1 (5 bases). This CDR3 is built from 13 residues. Trimming pared 7 bases from V and 1 base from J, leaving 10 bases between. Germline lookup yields CDR1 SNHLY and CDR2 FYNNEI.

V is TRBV19 and J is TRBJ2-3, with 8 nucleotides matching TRBD2. Germline V gene data show CDR1 as LNHDA and CDR2 as SQIVND (reference sequence). The CDR3 has 15 amino acids. The trim removed 6 bases at V and 4 bases at J, leaving 9 bases unmatched. CDR3 sequence: CASSLRTSSPDTQYF. As DNA, the CDR3 is TGTGCCAGTAGCCTTAGGACTAGCAGTCCAGATACGCAGTATTTT.

The rearrangement uses TRBV14 and TRBJ2-3, with unresolved D. The germline V and J ends were trimmed by 1 base and 5 bases, with 19 bases remaining between them. The CDR3 is made up of 17 amino acids. Germline V lookup: CDR1 SGHDN, CDR2 FVKESK. The CDR3, as DNA: TGTGCCAGCAGCCAAGGAATCCGGCCCCAAGGATTAGATACGCAGTATTTT. It yields the protein CASSQGIRPQGLDTQYF.

The rearrangement links TRBV5-1 to TRBJ1-1; D is unclear. The CDR3 has 11 residues. V lost 3 bases and J 7 bases, leaving 7 bases between the germline ends. CDR1 SGHRS and CDR2 YFSETQ come from the germline V gene. The CDR3 DNA is TGCGCCAGCAGCTCGAGAGGTGAAGCTTTCTTT. Residues: CASSSRGEAFF.

This clone was seen only a few times. V gene TRBV5-1 combines with J gene TRBJ2-2, with D tentatively TRBD1 (5 bases). CDR1 and CDR2 (germline): SGHRS, YFSETQ. The CDR3 loop spans 14 amino acids. V gave up 6 bases and J gave up 0 bases, with 9 bases separating them. The CDR3 region has the DNA TGCGCCAGCACCCAGGGCGCGAACACCGGGGAGCTGTTTTTT. Its translation: CASTQGANTGELFF.

The rearrangement joins TRBV7-2 to TRBJ1-2; D is possibly TRBD1 (5 bases). This CDR3 is built from 13 residues. Germline CDR1 reads SGHTA; CDR2 reads FQGNSA. The V gene lost 5 bases and the J gene lost 4 bases, with 11 bases spanning the gap. CDR3 nucleotide sequence: TGTGCCAGCAGCCTGGGGCACCCCTATGGCTACACCTTC. This sequence encodes CASSLGHPYGYTF.

The DNA for the CDR3 is TGTGCCAGCAGCGAGGGGGTGAAAACCGGGGAGCTGTTTTTT. It translates to CASSEGVKTGELFF. The chain carries TRBV6-5 and TRBJ2-2; D possibly corresponds to TRBD1 (6 bases). Trimming pared 6 bases from V and 5 bases from J, leaving 13 bases between. CDR3 length: 14 amino acids. Germline CDR1 is MNHEY and CDR2 is SVGAGI.

The chain links TRBV7-3 to TRBJ2-7; 11 bases agree with TRBD1. The trim removed 5 bases at V and 4 bases at J, leaving 7 bases unmatched. The germline V gene has CDR1 SGHTA and CDR2 FQGTGA. The CDR3 covers 15 residues. CDR3 nucleotide sequence: TGTGCCAGCAGCCCGGGACAGGGGGGTAAATACGAGCAGTACTTC. It specifies CASSPGQGGKYEQYF. The full variable domain, with the rest looked up from reference TRBV7-3 and TRBJ2-7, is GAGVSQTPSNKVTEKGKYVELRCDPISGHTALYWYRQSLGQGPEFLIYFQGTGAADDSGLPNDRFFAVRPEGSVSTLKIQRTERGDSAVYLCASSPGQGGKYEQYFGPGTRLTVT.

The chain couples TRBV9 to TRBJ2-5; 7 bases match TRBD1. The CDR3 runs to 14 residues. Germline trimming cut 1 base from V and 2 bases from J; bases unmatched to any gene: 2. Looked up from germline, CDR1 is SGDLS and CDR2 is YYNGEE. The CDR3 DNA is TGTGCCAGCAGCGTATGGGACAGTCAAGAGACCCAGTACTTC. As protein: CASSVWDSQETQYF.

The genes are TRBV3-1 (or the pseudogene TRBV3-2) and TRBJ2-3; 7 bases fit TRBD2. The germline gives CDR1 LGHDT, CDR2 YNNKEL (reference sequence). V lost 5 bases and J lost 1; bases outside the gene matches: 6. The CDR3 sequence is 15 residues long. The DNA of the CDR3 is TGTGCCAGCAGCACAGCGGGGTCCCGCACAGATACGCAGTATTTT. It yields the protein CASSTAGSRTDTQYF.

This clone occurred a few times. V is TRBV19 and J is TRBJ2-3, with D perhaps TRBD1 (6 bases). V was pared by 7 bases and J by 2 bases, with 13 bases between. The CDR3 spans 14 residues. The germline gives CDR1 LNHDA, CDR2 SQIVND (reference sequence). CDR3 nucleotide sequence: TGTGCCAGTAACAGGGCGAAAACCACAGATACGCAGTATTTT. Protein: CASNRAKTTDTQYF.

The chain joins TRBV18 to TRBJ1-4; possible D gene TRBD1, 5 bases. Between the trimmed V and J ends, which lost 1 base and 0 bases, there was a span of 9 bases. The CDR3 runs to 16 residues. Germline lookup yields CDR1 KGHSH and CDR2 LQKENI. The CDR3 here is CASSPQQGATNEKLFF. CDR3 DNA sequence: TGTGCCAGCTCACCACAGCAGGGAGCAACTAATGAAAAACTGTTTTTT.

V gene TRBV6-2 or TRBV6-3 combines with J gene TRBJ2-7; D ambiguous. Between the trimmed V and J ends, which lost 0 bases and 5 bases, there was a span of 2 bases. Germline CDR1 reads MNHEY; CDR2 reads SVGEGT. The CDR3 is made up of 11 amino acids. The CDR3 nucleotides read TGTGCCAGCAGTTACTCGAACGAGCAGTACTTC. This codes for CASSYSNEQYF.

As to this clone: Other DNA sequences in the sample encode the same CDR3. This chain's CDR3 is CASSLRQGDGYTF. As DNA, the CDR3 is TGTGCCAGCAGCTTAAGACAGGGGGATGGCTACACCTTC. The chain joins TRBV5-6 to TRBJ1-2; TRBD1 matches 9 bases. Unmatched junction bases numbered 2, after V lost 2 bases and J lost 6 bases. The CDR3 spans 13 residues. Germline V gene sequence: CDR1 SGHDT, CDR2 YYEEEE. The full variable domain, completed using reference TRBV5-6 and TRBJ1-2, is DAGVTQSPTHLIKTRGQQVTLRCSPKSGHDTVSWYQQALGQGPQFIFQYYEEEERQRGNFPDRFSGHQFPNYSSELNVNALLLGDSALYLCASSLRQGDGYTFGSGTRLTVV.

This chain joins TRBV19 and TRBJ1-4; TRBD1 is a possible D gene (6 bases). This CDR3 region has 12 residues. Trimming shortened V by 7 bases and J by 8 bases, and 11 bases separated the two germline ends. CDR1 and CDR2 (germline): LNHDA, SQIVND (reference sequence). DNA of the CDR3: TGTGCCAGTAACTGGCAGGGGGAAAAACTGTTTTTT. The encoded protein is CASNWQGEKLFF.

The chain combines TRBV19 with TRBJ1-6, with 12 nucleotides matching TRBD1. The CDR3 is made up of 18 amino acids. The germline CDR1 and CDR2 sequences are LNHDA and SQIVND (reference sequence). Losses at the gene ends were 5 bases for V and 1 base for J; bases not matched to a gene: 6. This CDR3 reads CASSPGTGGRSYNSPLHF. The CDR3 region has the DNA TGTGCCAGTAGTCCCGGGACAGGGGGCCGGTCCTATAATTCACCCCTCCACTTT.

The V gene is TRBV5-4, the J gene TRBJ2-7; D remains unclear. V was clipped by 5 bases and J by 5 bases, with 20 bases between them. The CDR3 is made up of 15 amino acids. Per the germline V gene, CDR1 is SGHNT and CDR2 is YYREEE (reference sequence). The CDR3 loop is CASSPSYAKRHEQYF. DNA of the CDR3: TGTGCCAGCAGTCCTAGTTACGCTAAAAGACACGAGCAGTACTTC.

Concerning this clone itself: This is likely a read error, given that the CDR3 carries no conserved phenylalanine or tryptophan at its end. The chain joins TRBV20-1 to TRBJ1-1; D ambiguous. The CDR3 extends over 11 amino acids. V shed 1 base and J shed 8 bases, with 8 bases lying between them. Germline CDR1 and CDR2: DFQATT and SNEGSKA (reference sequence). The CDR3 DNA reads TGCAGTGCTAGAGGGTTGGCCGAAGCTTTCCTT. This encodes CSARGLAEAFL.

J is TRBJ1-6 and V is TRBV10-3; weak D call: TRBD1 (5 bases). CDR1 is ENHRY, CDR2 SYGVKD, per germline. The CDR3 is made up of 14 amino acids. V was trimmed by 2 bases and J by 8 bases, leaving 10 bases between them. CDR3 in DNA: TGTGCCATCAGTGAGAGGGGCGGGGATTCACCCCTCCACTTT. Protein product: CAISERGGDSPLHF.

In this sample, this clone turned up once. Here the CDR3 reads CATPTGVTSRSYEQYF. The CDR3 DNA follows: TGCGCCACCCCAACAGGGGTAACCTCTCGGTCCTACGAGCAGTACTTC. The V gene is TRBV23-1, the J gene TRBJ2-7, with 7 bases fitting TRBD1. Being an ORF, TRBV23-1 has a function that is uncertain. The V and J ends lost 10 bases and 1 base, in that order; junction bases with no gene match: 16. The CDR3 covers 16 residues.

The genes are TRBV7-6 and TRBJ1-4, with 7 bases identical to TRBD1. This CDR3 has 15 residues. The germline CDR1 and CDR2 sequences are SGHVS and FNYEAQ. V trimming: 3 bases; J trimming: 7 bases; junction bases outside the gene matches: 8. CDR3 DNA sequence: TGTGCCAGCAGCTTGGGTCCAGGGGGGGGTGAAAAACTGTTTTTT. Residues: CASSLGPGGGEKLFF.

This chain links TRBV7-9 with TRBJ2-7, with a tentative D call TRBD1 (5 bases). In germline, CDR1 is SEHNR, CDR2 FQNEAQ (reference sequence). This CDR3 is built from 16 residues. V lost 1 base to trimming and J lost 0 bases, with 13 bases between them. The CDR3: CASSLVGRAFSYEQYF. The CDR3 nucleotides are TGTGCCAGCAGCTTAGTCGGCAGGGCGTTCTCCTACGAGCAGTACTTC.

The chain combines TRBV7-9 with TRBJ2-7; TRBD1 might be the D (6 bases). CDR1 SEHNR and CDR2 FQNEAQ come from the germline V gene (reference sequence). V dropped 8 bases and J dropped 4 bases, with 12 bases sitting between them. The CDR3 spans 12 residues. CDR3 in DNA: TGTGCCAGCGAAGTTCAGGGGTACGAGCAGTACTTC. It codes for CASEVQGYEQYF.

The chain is built from TRBV19 and TRBJ2-1; D is perhaps TRBD2 (5 bases). Germline V gene data show CDR1 as LNHDA and CDR2 as SQIVND (reference sequence). This CDR3 region has 13 residues. V was shortened by 10 bases and J by 1 base, with 11 bases between the two germline ends. The DNA for the CDR3 is TGTGCCACCTCCCGGGGATCCTACAATGAGCAGTTCTTC. Amino acid sequence: CATSRGSYNEQFF.